The entry that follows covers one TCR beta chain sequence. Sequenced by immunoSEQ multiplex PCR; TCRdb stores in-frame clones only, minus some. The data show more than 10,000 clones, roughly 94% seen once. CDR3 length: 17 residues. CDR1 and CDR2 (germline): LGHDT, YNNKEL (reference sequence). The V end was cut by 1 base, the J end by 3 bases, with 18 bases between. This record belongs to a study of control samples from healthy donors and cancer patients. The receptor's source is a man aged 65-85 years with head and neck cancer. The chain has TRBV3-1 (or the pseudogene TRBV3-2) and TRBJ2-5; either TRBD1 or TRBD2 may supply D (5 bases each). Sequencing was done on a sample of PBMCs. The CDR3 DNA reads TGTGCCAGCAGCCAAGGATGGCAGGGTGGGGGAAAAGAGACCCAGTACTTC. Protein: CASSQGWQGGGKETQYF.